Listed here are 20 T cell receptor beta chains from one sample, sequenced in a study of blood T cell repertoires in COVID-19. Libraries were prepared by immunoSEQ multiplex PCR; TCRdb keeps only in-frame clonotypes and omits some of them. The repertoire holds about 300,000 clones, with more than 70% as singletons. The sequenced material came from peripheral blood. All receptors derive from a woman aged 30 to 39 who had recovered from COVID-19.

The chain links TRBV27 to TRBJ1-6; weak D call: TRBD1 (6 bases). The CDR3 loop spans 16 amino acids. CDR1 is MNHEY and CDR2 is SMNVEV in the germline V gene (reference sequence). V lost 5 bases to trimming and J lost 2 bases, with 13 bases between them. The CDR3 region has the DNA TGTGCCAGCAGTACAGGGTTTGTAGCCTATAATTCACCCCTCCACTTT. Translated, it gives CASSTGFVAYNSPLHF.

A single count supports this clone. CDR3 in amino acids: CASSLPGETQYF. The CDR3 nucleotides are TGTGCCAGCAGCCTACCAGGGGAGACCCAGTACTTC. V is TRBV11-3 and J is TRBJ2-5; tentative D call: TRBD1 (5 bases). The CDR3 has 12 amino acids. Trimming took off 5 bases at V and 5 bases at J, with 9 bases between the two ends. Germline V gives CDR1 SGHNT, CDR2 YENEEA.

This clone turned up a few times. J is TRBJ1-5 and V is TRBV5-6; 7 bases are a match to TRBD1. This CDR3 spans 15 amino acids. V lost 3 bases and J lost 4; bases outside the gene matches: 7. CDR1 and CDR2 (germline): SGHDT, YYEEEE. Written as DNA, the CDR3 is TGTGCCAGCAGCTACACGACAGGGCCAAATCAGCCCCAGCATTTT. Protein product: CASSYTTGPNQPQHF. The full variable domain, in which reference TRBV5-6 and TRBJ1-5 provide the parts outside the CDR3, is DAGVTQSPTHLIKTRGQQVTLRCSPKSGHDTVSWYQQALGQGPQFIFQYYEEEERQRGNFPDRFSGHQFPNYSSELNVNALLLGDSALYLCASSYTTGPNQPQHFGDGTRLSIL.

The chain uses TRBV5-1 and TRBJ2-3; TRBD2 is a possible D gene (6 bases). V gave up 0 bases and J gave up 6 bases, with 11 bases separating them. This CDR3 spans 14 amino acids. CDR1 and CDR2 (germline): SGHRS, YFSETQ. CDR3 sequence reads: CASSLAPGVDTQYF. CDR3 coding DNA: TGCGCCAGCAGCTTGGCCCCGGGGGTGGATACGCAGTATTTT.

The chain employs TRBV28 and TRBJ1-5, with 8 bases identical to TRBD1. CDR1 and CDR2 from the germline V gene are MDHEN and SYDVKM. The V gene end was trimmed by 5 bases and the J gene end by 7 bases; junction bases not matched to a gene: 10. CDR3 length equals 15 residues. The CDR3 DNA follows: TGTGCCAGCAGTGGGGCGGACAGGGCGGGACAGCCCCAGCATTTT. Translating gives CASSGADRAGQPQHF.

This chain joins TRBV11-3 and TRBJ2-3; a weak D match, TRBD1 (6 bases). This CDR3 contains 12 residues. CDR1 is SGHNT and CDR2 is YENEEA in the germline V gene. With 2 bases removed from V and 8 bases from J, the gap between germline ends came to 8 bases. CDR3 sequence: CASSLIGGTQYF. Written as DNA, the CDR3 is TGTGCCAGCAGCTTAATAGGGGGTACGCAGTATTTT.

The chain joins TRBV3-1 (or the pseudogene TRBV3-2) to TRBJ2-7, with D tentatively TRBD2 (5 bases). The germline V and J ends were trimmed by 1 base and 6 bases, with 10 bases remaining between them. Germline V CDR1 and CDR2: LGHDT, YNNKEL (reference sequence). This CDR3 has 13 amino acids. The CDR3 protein is CASSQGSEGEQYF. CDR3 DNA sequence: TGTGCCAGCAGCCAAGGGTCAGAGGGCGAGCAGTACTTC.

The chain recombines TRBV5-5 with TRBJ1-2, with a possible D match to TRBD1 (6 bases). V gave up 1 base and J gave up 3 bases, with 13 bases separating them. The CDR3 loop spans 15 amino acids. The V gene's germline CDR1 is SGHKS and CDR2 YYEKEE (reference sequence). The CDR3 DNA is TGTGCCAGCAGCTTGTCCAACAGGGAATACTATGGCTACACCTTC. Translating gives CASSLSNREYYGYTF.

Comments on this clone: Other DNA sequences in this specimen translate into the identical CDR3. This chain joins TRBV6-5 and TRBJ2-1; D possibly corresponds to TRBD2 (5 bases). The V gene's germline CDR1 is MNHEY and CDR2 SVGAGI. V gave up 10 bases and J gave up 0 bases, with 10 bases separating them. The CDR3 has 13 amino acids. The CDR3 sequence: CATRGSSYNEQFF. CDR3 sequence (DNA): TGTGCCACCCGAGGGAGCTCCTACAATGAGCAGTTCTTC.

The rearrangement joins TRBV19 to TRBJ2-1, with 9 nucleotides matching TRBD2. Trimming cost V 1 base and J 6 bases; bases outside gene matches: 4. CDR1 is LNHDA, CDR2 SQIVND, per germline (reference sequence). CDR3 size: 15 residues. The CDR3 region is CASSIVLAGANEQFF. CDR3 nucleotides: TGTGCCAGTAGTATAGTTTTAGCGGGGGCCAATGAGCAGTTCTTC.

The gene calls are TRBV6-1 and TRBJ2-7, with D possibly TRBD2 on 5 matching bases. The CDR3 length is 15 residues. V lost 3 bases to trimming and J lost 1 base, with 13 bases between them. Germline V gene sequence: CDR1 MNHNS, CDR2 SASEGT. CDR3 nucleotide sequence: TGTGCCAGCAGTGATCCCCGAGGCGGGTCCTACGAGCAGTACTTC. Translation gives CASSDPRGGSYEQYF.

J is TRBJ1-1 and V is TRBV15; D is unclear. The CDR3 is 13 amino acids. V dropped 0 bases and J dropped 3 bases, with 5 bases sitting between them. CDR1 is LNHNV, CDR2 YYDKDF, per germline (reference sequence). The CDR3 DNA follows: TGTGCCACCAGCAGAGATGGAGACACTGAAGCTTTCTTT. Translating it yields CATSRDGDTEAFF.

The CDR3 coding sequence is TGTGCCAGCAGCCAGGCACAGGGGGGGTCCTACAATGAGCAGTTCTTC. It yields the protein CASSQAQGGSYNEQFF. The chain recombines TRBV3-1 (or the pseudogene TRBV3-2) with TRBJ2-1, with D perhaps TRBD1 (8 bases). V was trimmed by 3 bases and J by 1 base, leaving 13 bases between them. This CDR3 has 16 amino acids. Germline lookup yields CDR1 LGHDT and CDR2 YNNKEL (reference sequence).

This clone was counted once. This chain uses TRBV2 with TRBJ2-1, with D maybe TRBD1 (5 bases). The V end was cut by 5 bases, the J end by 4 bases, with 15 bases between. Germline V gene data show CDR1 as SNHLY and CDR2 as FYNNEI. The CDR3 is made up of 15 amino acids. The CDR3 region has the DNA TGTGCCAGCAGTTTACAGGCTCCTAGGTACAATGAGCAGTTCTTC. Translating gives CASSLQAPRYNEQFF.

The chain recombines TRBV6-1 with TRBJ1-3; D is undetermined. CDR3 length equals 14 residues. The germline V gene encodes CDR1 MNHNS and CDR2 SASEGT. The V end lost 1 base, the J end lost 5 bases, and 9 bases lay between the germline ends. For the CDR3, the DNA is TGTGCCAGCAGTGAAGGAGGCAGAAGAAACACCATATATTTT. Residues: CASSEGGRRNTIYF.

This clone was seen just once. The chain joins TRBV7-2 to TRBJ1-4, with a tentative D call TRBD1 (6 bases). V shed 3 bases and J shed 10 bases, with 18 bases lying between them. The CDR3 length is 15 residues. Germline V lookup: CDR1 SGHTA, CDR2 FQGNSA. The CDR3 sequence is CASSFLRAGVGKLFF. CDR3 DNA sequence: TGTGCCAGCAGCTTCCTTCGGGCAGGGGTGGGAAAACTGTTTTTT.

V and J are TRBV28 and TRBJ2-7, with 8 bases that match TRBD1. The CDR3 runs 17 residues. CDR1 is MDHEN, CDR2 SYDVKM, per germline. With V trimmed by 1 base and J by 0 bases, 8 bases remained unmatched. DNA for the CDR3: TGTGCCAGCAGTTTATTGAGGGGACAGGTGAGCTCCTACGAGCAGTACTTC. This encodes CASSLLRGQVSSYEQYF. The complete variable domain, with remaining parts taken from reference TRBV28 and TRBJ2-7, reads DVKVTQSSRYLVKRTGEKVFLECVQDMDHENMFWYRQDPGLGLRLIYFSYDVKMKEKGDIPEGYSVSREKKERFSLILESASTNQTSMYLCASSLLRGQVSSYEQYFGPGTRLTVT.

The rearrangement joins TRBV3-1 (or the pseudogene TRBV3-2) to TRBJ2-1; 7 bases match TRBD2. Germline values: CDR1 LGHDT, CDR2 YNNKEL (reference sequence). The CDR3 spans 16 residues. V lost 4 bases to trimming and J lost 0 bases; unmatched junction nucleotides: 6. The chain's CDR3 is CASSPPRGSSYNEQFF. CDR3 bases: TGTGCCAGCAGCCCACCGCGGGGGAGCTCCTACAATGAGCAGTTCTTC.

The CDR3 reads CASSQRGVYNEQFF. Here the CDR3 DNA reads TGTGCCAGCAGCCAGCGGGGCGTCTACAATGAGCAGTTCTTC. The rearrangement links TRBV4-2 to TRBJ2-1, with D tentatively TRBD2 (6 bases). This CDR3 has 14 amino acids. V was trimmed by 3 bases and J by 3 bases, leaving 9 bases between them. The germline gives CDR1 LGHNA, CDR2 YNFKEQ.

The chain recombines TRBV15 with TRBJ1-5; TRBD1 is a possible D gene (5 bases). Germline V CDR1 and CDR2: LNHNV, YYDKDF (reference sequence). V lost 0 bases and J 7 bases, leaving 10 bases between the germline ends. The CDR3 length is 14 residues. CDR3 bases: TGTGCCACCAGCAGAGACAGGGCGAAGCAGCCCCAGCATTTT. Protein sequence: CATSRDRAKQPQHF.